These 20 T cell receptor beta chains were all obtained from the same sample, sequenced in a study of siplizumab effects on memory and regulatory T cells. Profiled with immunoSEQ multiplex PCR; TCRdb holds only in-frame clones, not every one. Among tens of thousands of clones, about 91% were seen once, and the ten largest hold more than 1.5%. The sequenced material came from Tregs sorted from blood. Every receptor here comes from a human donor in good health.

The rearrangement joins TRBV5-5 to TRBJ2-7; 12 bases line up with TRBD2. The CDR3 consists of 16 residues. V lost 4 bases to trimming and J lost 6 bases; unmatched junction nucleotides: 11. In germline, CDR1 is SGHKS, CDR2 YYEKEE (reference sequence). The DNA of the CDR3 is TGTGCCAGCAGCACCCGACTAGCGGGGGCCGAGAGCGAGCAGTACTTC. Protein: CASSTRLAGAESEQYF.

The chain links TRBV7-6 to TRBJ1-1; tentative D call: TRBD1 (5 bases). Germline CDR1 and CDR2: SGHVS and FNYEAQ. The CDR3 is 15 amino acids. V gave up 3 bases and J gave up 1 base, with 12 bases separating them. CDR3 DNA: TGTGCCAGCAGCTTTCTTTCTGGGGGGAACACTGAAGCTTTCTTT. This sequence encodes CASSFLSGGNTEAFF.

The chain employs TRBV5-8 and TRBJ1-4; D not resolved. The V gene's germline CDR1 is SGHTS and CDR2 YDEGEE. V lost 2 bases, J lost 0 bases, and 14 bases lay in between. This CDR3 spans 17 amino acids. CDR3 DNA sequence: TGTGCCAGCAGCTTCTGGAGGAGCGGGGCAACTAATGAAAAACTGTTTTTT. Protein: CASSFWRSGATNEKLFF.

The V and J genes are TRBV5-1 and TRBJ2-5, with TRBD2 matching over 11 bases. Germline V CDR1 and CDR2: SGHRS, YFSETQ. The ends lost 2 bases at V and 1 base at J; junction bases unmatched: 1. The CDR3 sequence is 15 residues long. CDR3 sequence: CASSFSGGAQETQYF. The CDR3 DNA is TGCGCCAGCAGCTTTAGCGGGGGGGCCCAAGAGACCCAGTACTTC.

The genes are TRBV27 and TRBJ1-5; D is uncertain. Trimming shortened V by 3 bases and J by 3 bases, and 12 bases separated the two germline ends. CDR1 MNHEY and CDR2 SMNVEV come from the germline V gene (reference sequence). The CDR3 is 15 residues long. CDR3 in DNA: TGTGCCAGCAGTTTGTGGGGTAATGCCAATCAGCCCCAGCATTTT. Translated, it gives CASSLWGNANQPQHF.

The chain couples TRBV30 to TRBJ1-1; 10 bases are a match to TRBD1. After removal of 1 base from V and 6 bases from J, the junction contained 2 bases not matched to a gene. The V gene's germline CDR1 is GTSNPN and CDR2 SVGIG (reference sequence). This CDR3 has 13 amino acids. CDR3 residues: CAWSEDRGAEAFF. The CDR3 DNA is TGTGCCTGGAGTGAGGACAGGGGGGCTGAAGCTTTCTTT.

CDR3 bases: TGTGCCAGCAGCTTGCTCGGGGCAGGGCTTAATTCACCCCTCCACTTT. This translates into CASSLLGAGLNSPLHF. The chain is built from TRBV11-2 and TRBJ1-6, with D maybe TRBD1 (5 bases). The CDR3 is 16 residues long. Per germline, CDR1 SGHAT and CDR2 FQNNGV. Trimming cost V 3 bases and J 6 bases, with 15 bases left between them. Full variable domain (outside the CDR3, taken from reference TRBV11-2 and TRBJ1-6): EAGVAQSPRYKIIEKRQSVAFWCNPISGHATLYWYQQILGQGPKLLIQFQNNGVVDDSQLPKDRFSAERLKGVDSTLKIQPAKLEDSAVYLCASSLLGAGLNSPLHFGNGTRLTVT.

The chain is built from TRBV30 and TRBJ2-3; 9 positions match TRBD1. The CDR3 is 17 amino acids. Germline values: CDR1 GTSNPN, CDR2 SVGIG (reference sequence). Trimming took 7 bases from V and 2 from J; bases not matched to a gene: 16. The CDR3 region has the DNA TGTGCCTCGCCTGTCCCGGGACAGGGATCTCTCACAGATACGCAGTATTTT. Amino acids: CASPVPGQGSLTDTQYF.

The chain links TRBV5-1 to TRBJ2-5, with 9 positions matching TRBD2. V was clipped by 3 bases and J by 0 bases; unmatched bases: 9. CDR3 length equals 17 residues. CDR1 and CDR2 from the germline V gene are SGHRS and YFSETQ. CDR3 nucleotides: TGCGCCAGCAGCTCCCCAAGGGCTAGCGGGAACCAAGAGACCCAGTACTTC. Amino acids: CASSSPRASGNQETQYF. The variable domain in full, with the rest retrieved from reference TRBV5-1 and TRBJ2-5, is KAGVTQTPRYLIKTRGQQVTLSCSPISGHRSVSWYQQTPGQGLQFLFEYFSETQRNKGNFPGRFSGRQFSNSRSEMNVSTLELGDSALYLCASSSPRASGNQETQYFGPGTRLLVL.

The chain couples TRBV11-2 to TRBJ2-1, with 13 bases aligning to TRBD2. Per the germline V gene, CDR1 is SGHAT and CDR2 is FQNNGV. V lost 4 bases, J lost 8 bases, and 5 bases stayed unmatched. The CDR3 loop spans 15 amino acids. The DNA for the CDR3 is TGTGCCAGCAGCTCACTAGCGGGGGGGCCCTATGAGCAGTTCTTC. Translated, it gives CASSSLAGGPYEQFF.

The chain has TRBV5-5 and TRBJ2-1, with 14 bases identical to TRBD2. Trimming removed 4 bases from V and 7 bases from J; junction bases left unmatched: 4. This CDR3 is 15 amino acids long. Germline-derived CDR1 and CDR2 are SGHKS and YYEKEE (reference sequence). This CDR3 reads CASSPGTSGGNEQFF. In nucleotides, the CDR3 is TGTGCCAGCAGCCCAGGGACTAGCGGGGGTAATGAGCAGTTCTTC.

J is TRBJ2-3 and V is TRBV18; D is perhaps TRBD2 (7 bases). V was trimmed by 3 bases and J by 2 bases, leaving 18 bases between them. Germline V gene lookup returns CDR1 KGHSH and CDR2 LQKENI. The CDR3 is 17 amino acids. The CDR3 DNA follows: TGTGCCAGCTCACCCCCGAGGCGGGGGCGACCCACAGATACGCAGTATTTT. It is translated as CASSPPRRGRPTDTQYF. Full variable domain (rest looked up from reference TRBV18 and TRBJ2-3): NAGVMQNPRHLVRRRGQEARLRCSPMKGHSHVYWYRQLPEEGLKFMVYLQKENIIDESGMPKERFSAEFPKEGPSILRIQQVVRGDSAAYFCASSPPRRGRPTDTQYFGPGTRLTVL.

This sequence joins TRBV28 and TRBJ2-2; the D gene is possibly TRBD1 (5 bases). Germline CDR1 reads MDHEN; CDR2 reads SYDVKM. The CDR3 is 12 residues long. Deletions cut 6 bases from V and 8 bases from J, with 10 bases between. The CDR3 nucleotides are TGTGCCAGCAGGCAGGGAAGAGGGGAGCTGTTTTTT. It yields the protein CASRQGRGELFF. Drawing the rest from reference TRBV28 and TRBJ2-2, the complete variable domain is DVKVTQSSRYLVKRTGEKVFLECVQDMDHENMFWYRQDPGLGLRLIYFSYDVKMKEKGDIPEGYSVSREKKERFSLILESASTNQTSMYLCASRQGRGELFFGEGSRLTVL.

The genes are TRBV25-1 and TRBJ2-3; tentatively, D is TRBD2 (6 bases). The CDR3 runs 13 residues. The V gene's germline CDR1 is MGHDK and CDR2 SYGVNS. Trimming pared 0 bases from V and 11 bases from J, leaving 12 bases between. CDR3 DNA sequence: TGTGCCAGCAGTGAATACCCCCCCGGGGGGCAGTATTTT. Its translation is CASSEYPPGGQYF. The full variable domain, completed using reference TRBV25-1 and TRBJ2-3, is EADIYQTPRYLVIGTGKKITLECSQTMGHDKMYWYQQDPGMELHLIHYSYGVNSTEKGDLSSESTVSRIRTEHFPLTLESARPSHTSQYLCASSEYPPGGQYFGPGTRLTVL.

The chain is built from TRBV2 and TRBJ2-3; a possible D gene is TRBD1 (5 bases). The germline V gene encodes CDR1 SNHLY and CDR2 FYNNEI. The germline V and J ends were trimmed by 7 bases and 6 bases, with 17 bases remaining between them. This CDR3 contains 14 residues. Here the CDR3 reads CASTFLGPADTQYF. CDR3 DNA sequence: TGTGCCAGCACATTCCTGGGGCCGGCGGATACGCAGTATTTT.

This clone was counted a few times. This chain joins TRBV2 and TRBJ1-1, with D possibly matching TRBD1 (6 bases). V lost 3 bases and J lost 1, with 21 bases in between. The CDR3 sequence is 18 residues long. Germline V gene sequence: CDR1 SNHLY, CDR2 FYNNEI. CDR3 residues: CASSDGGPTGMGNTEAFF. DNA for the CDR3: TGTGCCAGCAGTGATGGGGGACCGACAGGAATGGGGAACACTGAAGCTTTCTTT.

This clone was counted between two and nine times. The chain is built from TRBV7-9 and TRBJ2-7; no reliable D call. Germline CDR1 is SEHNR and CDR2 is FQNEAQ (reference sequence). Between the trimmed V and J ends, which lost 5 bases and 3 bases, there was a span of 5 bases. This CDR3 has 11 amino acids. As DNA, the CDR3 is TGTGCCAGCAGCGGCCGCTACGAGCAGTACTTC. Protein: CASSGRYEQYF.

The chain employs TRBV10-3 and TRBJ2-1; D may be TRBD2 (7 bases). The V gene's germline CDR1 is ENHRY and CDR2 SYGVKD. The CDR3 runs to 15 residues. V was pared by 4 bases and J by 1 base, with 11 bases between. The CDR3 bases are TGTGCCATCAGTGGAGGGGGGGTATCCTACAATGAGCAGTTCTTC. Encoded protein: CAISGGGVSYNEQFF.

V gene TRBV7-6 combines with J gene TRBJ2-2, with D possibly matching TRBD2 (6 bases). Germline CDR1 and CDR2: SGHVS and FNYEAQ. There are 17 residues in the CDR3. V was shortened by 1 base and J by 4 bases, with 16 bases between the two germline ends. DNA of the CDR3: TGTGCCAGCAGCTTAGTCGGTGGTTTGGGGGGCACCGGGGAGCTGTTTTTT. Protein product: CASSLVGGLGGTGELFF.

The CDR3 region has the DNA TGTGCCAGCTCACCACAAGTAGCCGGTTTAGTAGGTGAAAAACTGTTTTTT. Its translation: CASSPQVAGLVGEKLFF. V gene TRBV18 combines with J gene TRBJ1-4; D is undetermined. Trimming stripped 1 base from V and 7 bases from J, with 19 bases between. Germline CDR1 reads KGHSH; CDR2 reads LQKENI. This CDR3 region has 17 residues.